One T cell receptor beta chain is described in this entry. Its antigen is as yet unknown. Diagnosis of hyperthyroidism was new in patients aged 18 to 65, and its duration was under 2 months. Uncontrolled infection, other autoimmune disease, pregnancy or lactation disqualified patients from enrolment. This blood was taken when hyperthyroidism was first diagnosed, before any ophthalmopathy symptoms existed. The data derive from a study of T cells in Graves' hyperthyroidism and ophthalmopathy. V lost 5 bases and J lost 3, with 16 bases in between. This CDR3 has 15 amino acids. Germline CDR1 and CDR2: LNHDA and SQIVND (reference sequence). Study-wide findings and caveats: Most expanded thyroid clonotypes above 0.001 also appeared in blood.

The TCR beta CDR3 regions underwent amplification using RNA transcripts as the source. An initial round of RT-PCR targeting the TCR CDR3 relied on the HTBI primer set. TCRdb independently ran MiXCR on the multiplex PCR reads; one entry per CDR3 protein. The table lists fewer than 450,000 distinct CDR3 sequences, approximately 18% of them singletons. The specimen was blood. This TCR was recovered from a woman aged 25-40 years with Graves' hyperthyroidism that later progressed to Graves' ophthalmopathy. The chain combines TRBV19 with TRBJ2-5; D remains unclear. CDR3 loop: CASSSRYSAEETQYF. The CDR3 DNA reads as TGTGCCAGTAGTTCCCGGTATTCGGCAGAAGAGACCCAGTACTTC. Full variable domain (outside the CDR3, taken from reference TRBV19 and TRBJ2-5): DGGITQSPKYLFRKEGQNVTLSCEQNLNHDAMYWYRQDPGQGLRLIYYSQIVNDFQKGDIAEGYSVSREKKESFPLTVTSAQKNPTAFYLCASSSRYSAEETQYFGPGTRLLVL.